The text below deals with one T cell receptor (beta chain). Its specificity is not known. These data are taken from a study of early T cells in non-severe SARS-CoV-2 infection. Whole-study findings and limits: Anti-spike CD8 specificities were favored by VDJdb matching, whose results missed private and CD4 specificities.

This CDR3 region has 11 residues. In germline, CDR1 is SNHLY, CDR2 FYNNEI. The V end was cut by 4 bases, the J end by 8 bases, with 5 bases between. One entry per CDR3 protein, called by TCRdb with MiXCR from the 5' RACE reads. The data hold 60,000 to 65,000 distinct CDR3 sequences, with around 12% observed a single time. Sequencing used whole blood. This clonotype was obtained from an adult who was a healthcare worker with PCR-confirmed SARS-CoV-2 infection or an uninfected control (not recorded which). The chain employs TRBV2 and TRBJ1-4; D gene unclear. The CDR3 DNA is TGTGCCAGCAGTGGAGGCGAAAAACTGTTTTTT. This codes for CASSGGEKLFF.